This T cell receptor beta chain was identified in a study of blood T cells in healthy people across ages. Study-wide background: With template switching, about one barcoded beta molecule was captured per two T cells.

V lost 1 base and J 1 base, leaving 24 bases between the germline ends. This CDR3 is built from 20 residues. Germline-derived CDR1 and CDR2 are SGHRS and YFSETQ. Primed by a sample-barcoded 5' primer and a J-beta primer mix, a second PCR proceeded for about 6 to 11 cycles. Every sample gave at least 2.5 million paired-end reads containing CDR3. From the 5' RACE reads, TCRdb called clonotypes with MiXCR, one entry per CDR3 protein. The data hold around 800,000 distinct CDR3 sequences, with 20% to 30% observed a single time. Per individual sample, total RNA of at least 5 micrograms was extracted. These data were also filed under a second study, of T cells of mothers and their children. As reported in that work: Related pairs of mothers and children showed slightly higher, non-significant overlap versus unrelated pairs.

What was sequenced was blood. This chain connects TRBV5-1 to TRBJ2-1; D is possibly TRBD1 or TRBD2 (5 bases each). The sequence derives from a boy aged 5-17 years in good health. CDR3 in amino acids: CASSLTLLARDLQSYNEQFF. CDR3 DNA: TGCGCCAGCAGCTTGACTCTTCTTGCCAGGGACCTCCAGTCCTACAATGAGCAGTTCTTC.